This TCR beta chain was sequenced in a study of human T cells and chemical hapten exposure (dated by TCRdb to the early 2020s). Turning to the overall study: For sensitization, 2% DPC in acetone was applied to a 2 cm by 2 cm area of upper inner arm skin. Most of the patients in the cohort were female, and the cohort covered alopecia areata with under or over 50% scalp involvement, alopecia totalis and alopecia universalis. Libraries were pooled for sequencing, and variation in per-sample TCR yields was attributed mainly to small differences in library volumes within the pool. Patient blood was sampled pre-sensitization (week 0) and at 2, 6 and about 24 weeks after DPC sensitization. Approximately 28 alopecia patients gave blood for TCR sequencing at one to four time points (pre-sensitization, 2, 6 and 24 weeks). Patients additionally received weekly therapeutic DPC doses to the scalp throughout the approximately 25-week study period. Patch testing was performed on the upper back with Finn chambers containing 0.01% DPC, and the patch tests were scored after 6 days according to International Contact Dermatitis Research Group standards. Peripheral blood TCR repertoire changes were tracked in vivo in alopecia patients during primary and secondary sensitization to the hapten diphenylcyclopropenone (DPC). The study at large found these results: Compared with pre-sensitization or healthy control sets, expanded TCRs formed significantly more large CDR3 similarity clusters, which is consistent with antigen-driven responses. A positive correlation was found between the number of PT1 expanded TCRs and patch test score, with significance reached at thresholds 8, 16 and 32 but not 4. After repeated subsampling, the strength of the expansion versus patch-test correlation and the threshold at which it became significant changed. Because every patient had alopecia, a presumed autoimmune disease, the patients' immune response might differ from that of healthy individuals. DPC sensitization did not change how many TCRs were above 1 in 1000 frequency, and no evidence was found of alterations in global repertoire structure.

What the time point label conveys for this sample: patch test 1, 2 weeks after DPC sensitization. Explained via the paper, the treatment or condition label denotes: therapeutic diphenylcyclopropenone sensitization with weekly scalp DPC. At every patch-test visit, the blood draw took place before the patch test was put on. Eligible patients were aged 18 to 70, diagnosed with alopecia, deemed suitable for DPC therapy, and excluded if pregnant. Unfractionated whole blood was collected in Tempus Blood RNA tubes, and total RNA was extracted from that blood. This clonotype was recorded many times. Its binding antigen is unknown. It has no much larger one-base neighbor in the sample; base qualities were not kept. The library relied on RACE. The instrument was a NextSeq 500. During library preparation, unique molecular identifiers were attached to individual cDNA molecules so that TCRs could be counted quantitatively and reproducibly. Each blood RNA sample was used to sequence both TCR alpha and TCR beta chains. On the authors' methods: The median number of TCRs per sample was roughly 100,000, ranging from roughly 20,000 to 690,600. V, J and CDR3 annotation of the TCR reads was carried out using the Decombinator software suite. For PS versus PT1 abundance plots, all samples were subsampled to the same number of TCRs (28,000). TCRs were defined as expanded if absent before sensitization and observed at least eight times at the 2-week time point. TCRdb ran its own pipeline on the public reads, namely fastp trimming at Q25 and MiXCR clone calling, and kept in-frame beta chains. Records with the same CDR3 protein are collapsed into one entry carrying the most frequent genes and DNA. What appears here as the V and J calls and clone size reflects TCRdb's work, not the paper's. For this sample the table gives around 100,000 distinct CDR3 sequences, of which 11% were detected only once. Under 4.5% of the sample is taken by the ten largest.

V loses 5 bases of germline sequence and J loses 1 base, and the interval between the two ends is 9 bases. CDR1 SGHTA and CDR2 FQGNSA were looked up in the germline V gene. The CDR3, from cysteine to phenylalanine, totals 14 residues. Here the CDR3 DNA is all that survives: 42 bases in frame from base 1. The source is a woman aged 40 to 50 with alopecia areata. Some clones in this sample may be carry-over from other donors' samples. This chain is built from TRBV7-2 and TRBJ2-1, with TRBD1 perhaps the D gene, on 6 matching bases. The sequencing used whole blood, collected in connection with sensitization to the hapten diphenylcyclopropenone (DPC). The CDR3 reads CASSQQGSYNEQFF. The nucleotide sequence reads TGTGCCAGCAGCCAGCAGGGGTCCTACAATGAGCAGTTCTTC.